This TCR beta chain was sequenced during a study of T cell responses to AZD1222 COVID-19 vaccine. Overall study results and limits: Targeting of unmutated variant regions was reportedly seen in nearly half of spike-specific TCRs. Just 5 or 6 AZD1222 recipients tested seropositive at baseline.

Trimming stripped 2 bases from V and 6 bases from J, with 11 bases between. Germline V gene lookup returns CDR1 LNHNV and CDR2 YYDKDF (reference sequence). The length of the CDR3 is 13 residues. Comment on this clone: Its antigen remains unidentified.

Some clones are missing from TCRdb's copy, which holds only in-frame ones; the method was immunoSEQ multiplex PCR. The sample records roughly 200,000 clones, 91% being singletons. The source material was peripheral blood, sampled 28 days after the second AZD1222 dose. The clonotype comes from an adult who received the AZD1222 COVID-19 vaccine. This chain links TRBV15 with TRBJ2-7, with D unresolved. CDR3 nucleotide sequence: TGTGCCACCAGCAGATCCCTCGACCTCGAGCAGTACTTC. It encodes CATSRSLDLEQYF.